This TCR beta chain appears in the sequencing data of a study of T cells in Graves' hyperthyroidism and ophthalmopathy. General observations from the study: A model using 13 V-J features told ophthalmopathy apart from stable hyperthyroidism.

Amplified TCR beta CDR3 regions came from RNA transcripts. Initially, a first-round RT-PCR of the TCR CDR3 employed the HTBI primer set. TCRdb independently ran MiXCR on the multiplex PCR reads; one entry per CDR3 protein. The table shows 300,000 to 400,000 distinct CDR3 sequences, with about 20% occurring only once. A few counts support this clonotype. Its target is unknown. The CDR3 extends over 15 amino acids. Germline V gives CDR1 MDHEN, CDR2 SYDVKM. The trim removed 7 bases at V and 1 base at J, leaving 7 bases unmatched. Each patient was aged 18 to 65 and had newly diagnosed hyperthyroidism of under 2 months' duration.

The source of this sequence is a woman between 45 and 65 years old with Graves' hyperthyroidism. This sequence joins TRBV28 and TRBJ1-3; 7 nucleotides agree with TRBD1. Sequences were obtained from blood. CDR3 nucleotides: TGTGCCAGCATTGCGGACAGGATTTCTGGAAACACCATATATTTT. It codes for CASIADRISGNTIYF.